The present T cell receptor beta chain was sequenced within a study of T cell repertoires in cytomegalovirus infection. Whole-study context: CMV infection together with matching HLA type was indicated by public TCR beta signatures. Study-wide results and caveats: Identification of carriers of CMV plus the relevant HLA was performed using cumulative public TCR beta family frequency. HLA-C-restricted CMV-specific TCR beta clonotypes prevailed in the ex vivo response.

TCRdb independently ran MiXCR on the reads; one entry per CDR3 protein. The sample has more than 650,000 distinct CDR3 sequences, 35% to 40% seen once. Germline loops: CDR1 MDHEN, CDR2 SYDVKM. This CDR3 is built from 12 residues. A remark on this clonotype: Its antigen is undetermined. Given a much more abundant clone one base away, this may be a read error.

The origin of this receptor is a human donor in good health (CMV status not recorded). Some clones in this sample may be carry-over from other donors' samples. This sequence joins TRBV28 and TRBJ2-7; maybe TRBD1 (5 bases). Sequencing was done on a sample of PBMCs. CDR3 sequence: CVSSLAGREQYF. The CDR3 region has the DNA TGTGTCAGCAGTTTAGCAGGGCGTGAGCAGTACTTC.